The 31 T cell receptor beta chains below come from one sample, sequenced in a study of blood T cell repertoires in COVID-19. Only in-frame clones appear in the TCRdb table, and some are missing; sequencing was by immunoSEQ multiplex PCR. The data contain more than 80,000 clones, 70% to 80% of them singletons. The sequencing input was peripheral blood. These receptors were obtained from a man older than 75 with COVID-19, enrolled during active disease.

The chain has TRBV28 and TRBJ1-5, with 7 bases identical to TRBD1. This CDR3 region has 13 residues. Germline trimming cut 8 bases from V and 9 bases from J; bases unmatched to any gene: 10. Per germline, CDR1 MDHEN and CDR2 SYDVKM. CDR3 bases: TGTGCCAGCGTATCAGGGGGTGGTTCGCCCCAGCATTTT. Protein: CASVSGGGSPQHF.

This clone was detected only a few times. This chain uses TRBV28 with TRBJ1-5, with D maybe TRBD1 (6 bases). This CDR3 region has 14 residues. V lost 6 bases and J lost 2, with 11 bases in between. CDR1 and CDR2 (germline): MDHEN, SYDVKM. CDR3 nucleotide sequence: TGTGCCAGCAGAAAACAGGGCGGCAATCAGCCCCAGCATTTT. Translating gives CASRKQGGNQPQHF.

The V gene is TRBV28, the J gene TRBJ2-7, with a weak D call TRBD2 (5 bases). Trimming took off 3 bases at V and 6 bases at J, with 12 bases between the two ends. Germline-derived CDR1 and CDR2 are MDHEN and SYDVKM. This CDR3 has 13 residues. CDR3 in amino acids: CASSLDSHSEQYF. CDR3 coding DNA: TGTGCCAGCAGTTTGGACTCGCACTCCGAGCAGTACTTC.

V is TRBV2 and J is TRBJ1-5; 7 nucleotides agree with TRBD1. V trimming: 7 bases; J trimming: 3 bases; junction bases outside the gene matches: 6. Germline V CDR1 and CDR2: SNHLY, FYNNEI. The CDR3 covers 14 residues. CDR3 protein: CASTGGRFNQPQHF. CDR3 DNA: TGTGCCAGCACAGGGGGACGATTCAATCAGCCCCAGCATTTT. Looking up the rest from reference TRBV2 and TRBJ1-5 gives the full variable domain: EPEVTQTPSHQVTQMGQEVILRCVPISNHLYFYWYRQILGQKVEFLVSFYNNEISEKSEIFDDQFSVERPDGSNFTLKIRSTKLEDSAMYFCASTGGRFNQPQHFGDGTRLSIL.

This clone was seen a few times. CDR3 DNA sequence: TGTGCCAGTAGGACTAGCGGGAGCTCCTACGAGCAGTACTTC. Amino acids: CASRTSGSSYEQYF. The chain recombines TRBV19 with TRBJ2-7; 12 nucleotides match TRBD2. The V gene end was trimmed by 6 bases and the J gene end by 0 bases; junction bases not matched to a gene: 0. The CDR3 extends over 14 amino acids. The V gene's germline CDR1 is LNHDA and CDR2 SQIVND (reference sequence).

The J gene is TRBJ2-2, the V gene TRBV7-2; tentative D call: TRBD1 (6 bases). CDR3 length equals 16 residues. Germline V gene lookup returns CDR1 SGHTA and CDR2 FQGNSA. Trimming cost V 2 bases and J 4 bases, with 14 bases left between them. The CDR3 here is CASSLWAEGVTGELFF. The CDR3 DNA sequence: TGTGCCAGCAGCTTATGGGCAGAGGGGGTCACCGGGGAGCTGTTTTTT.

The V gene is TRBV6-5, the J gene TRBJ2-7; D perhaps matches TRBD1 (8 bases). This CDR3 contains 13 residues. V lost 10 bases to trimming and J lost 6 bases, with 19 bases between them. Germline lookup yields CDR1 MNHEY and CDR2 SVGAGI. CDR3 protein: CATNRGGGGEQYF. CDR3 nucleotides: TGTGCCACCAACAGGGGGGGTGGAGGCGAGCAGTACTTC.

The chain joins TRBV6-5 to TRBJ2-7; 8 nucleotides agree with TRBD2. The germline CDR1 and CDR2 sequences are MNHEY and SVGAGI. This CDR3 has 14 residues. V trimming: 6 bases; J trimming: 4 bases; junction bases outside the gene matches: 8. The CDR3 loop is CASRPSGSGYEQYF. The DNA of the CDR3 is TGTGCCAGCAGGCCAAGCGGGAGCGGGTACGAGCAGTACTTC.

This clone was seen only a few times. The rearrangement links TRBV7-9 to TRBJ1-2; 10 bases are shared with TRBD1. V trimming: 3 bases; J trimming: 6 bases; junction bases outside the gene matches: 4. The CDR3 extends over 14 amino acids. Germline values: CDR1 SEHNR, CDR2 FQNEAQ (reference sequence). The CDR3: CASSFDRGPDGYTF. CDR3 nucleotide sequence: TGTGCCAGCAGCTTCGACAGGGGGCCTGATGGCTACACCTTC.

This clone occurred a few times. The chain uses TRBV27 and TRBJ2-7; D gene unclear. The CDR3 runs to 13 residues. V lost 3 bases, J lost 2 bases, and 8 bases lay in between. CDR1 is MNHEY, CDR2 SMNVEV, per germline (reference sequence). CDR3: CASSFAATYEQYF. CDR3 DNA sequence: TGTGCCAGCAGTTTCGCGGCGACCTACGAGCAGTACTTC.

CDR3 amino acids: CASSLLNTGELFF. CDR3 nucleotide sequence: TGTGCCAGCAGCCTACTAAACACCGGGGAGCTGTTTTTT. The chain couples TRBV6-5 to TRBJ2-2; D is ambiguous. V was clipped by 6 bases and J by 2 bases, with 7 bases between them. Per germline, CDR1 MNHEY and CDR2 SVGAGI. The CDR3 consists of 13 residues.

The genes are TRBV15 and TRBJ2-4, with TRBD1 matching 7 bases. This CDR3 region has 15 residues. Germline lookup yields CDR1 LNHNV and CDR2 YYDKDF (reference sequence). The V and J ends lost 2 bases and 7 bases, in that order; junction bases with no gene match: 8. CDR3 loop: CATSRFGQVGNIQYF. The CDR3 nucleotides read TGTGCCACCAGCAGATTCGGACAGGTGGGGAACATTCAGTACTTC.

The CDR3 coding sequence is TGTGCCATCAGTAGTAGCGGGAGTGGGCACGAGCAGTACTTC. Its translation: CAISSSGSGHEQYF. The chain is built from TRBV10-3 and TRBJ2-7, with 9 nucleotides matching TRBD2. CDR3 length equals 14 residues. In germline, CDR1 is ENHRY, CDR2 SYGVKD. With V trimmed by 5 bases and J by 5 bases, 7 bases remained unmatched.

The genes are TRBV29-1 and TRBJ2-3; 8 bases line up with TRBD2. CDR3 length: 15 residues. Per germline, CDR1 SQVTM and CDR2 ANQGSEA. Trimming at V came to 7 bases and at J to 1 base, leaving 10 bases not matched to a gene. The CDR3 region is CSAGGEAGGTDTQYF. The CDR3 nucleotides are TGCAGCGCTGGGGGGGAAGCGGGAGGCACAGATACGCAGTATTTT.

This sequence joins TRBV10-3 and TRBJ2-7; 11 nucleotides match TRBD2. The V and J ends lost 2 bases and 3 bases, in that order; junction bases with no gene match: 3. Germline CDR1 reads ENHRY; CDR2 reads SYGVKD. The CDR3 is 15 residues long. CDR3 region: CAISEGGTSGYEQYF. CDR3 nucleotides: TGTGCCATCAGTGAGGGGGGGACTAGCGGCTACGAGCAGTACTTC.

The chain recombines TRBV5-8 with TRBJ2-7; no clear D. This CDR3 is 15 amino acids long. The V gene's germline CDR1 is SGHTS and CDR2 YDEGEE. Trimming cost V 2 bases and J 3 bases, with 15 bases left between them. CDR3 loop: CASSFEANVFYEQYF. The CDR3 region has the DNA TGTGCCAGCAGCTTCGAGGCAAACGTCTTCTACGAGCAGTACTTC.

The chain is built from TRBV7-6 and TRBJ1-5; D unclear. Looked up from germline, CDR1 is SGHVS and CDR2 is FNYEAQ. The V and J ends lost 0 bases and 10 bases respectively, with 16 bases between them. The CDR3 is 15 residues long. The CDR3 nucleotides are TGTGCCAGCAGCTTAGCGGGAGGATACCCCCATCCCCAGCATTTT. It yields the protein CASSLAGGYPHPQHF.

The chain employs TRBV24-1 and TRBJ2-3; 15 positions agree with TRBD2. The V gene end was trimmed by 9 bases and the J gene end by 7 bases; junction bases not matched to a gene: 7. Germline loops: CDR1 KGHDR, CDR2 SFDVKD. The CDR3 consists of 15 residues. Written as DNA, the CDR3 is TGTGCCACCTCTAGGACTAGCGGGAGGGCGAATACGCAGTATTTT. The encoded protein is CATSRTSGRANTQYF.

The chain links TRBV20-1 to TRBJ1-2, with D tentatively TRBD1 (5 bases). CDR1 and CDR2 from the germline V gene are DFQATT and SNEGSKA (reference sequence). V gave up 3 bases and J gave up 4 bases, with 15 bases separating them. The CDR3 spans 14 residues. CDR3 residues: CSASDQGRLYGYTF. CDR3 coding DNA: TGCAGTGCTAGTGACCAGGGCAGACTCTATGGCTACACCTTC.

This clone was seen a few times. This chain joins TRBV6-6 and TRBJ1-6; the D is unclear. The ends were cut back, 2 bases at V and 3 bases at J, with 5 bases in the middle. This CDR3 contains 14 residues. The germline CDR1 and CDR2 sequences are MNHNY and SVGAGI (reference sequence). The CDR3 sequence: CASSYEGYNSPLHF. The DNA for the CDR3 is TGTGCCAGCAGTTACGAGGGCTATAATTCACCCCTCCACTTT.

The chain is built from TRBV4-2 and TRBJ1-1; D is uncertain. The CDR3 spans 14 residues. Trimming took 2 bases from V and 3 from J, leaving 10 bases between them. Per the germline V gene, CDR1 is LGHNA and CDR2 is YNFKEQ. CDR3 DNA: TGTGCCAGCAGCCAACGGGTGGAACACACTGAAGCTTTCTTT. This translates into CASSQRVEHTEAFF.

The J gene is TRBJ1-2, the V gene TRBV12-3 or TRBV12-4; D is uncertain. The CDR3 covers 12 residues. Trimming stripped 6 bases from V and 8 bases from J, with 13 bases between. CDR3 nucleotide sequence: TGTGCCAGCAGCTTGATGAGAGGGGGCTACACCTTC. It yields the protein CASSLMRGGYTF.

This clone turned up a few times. The CDR3 nucleotides are TGCGCCAGCAGCCAACCGGGACAGGGGGCGAGGGAGCAGTTCTTC. It codes for CASSQPGQGAREQFF. The rearrangement joins TRBV4-1 to TRBJ2-1; 12 bases map to TRBD1. V was pared by 2 bases and J by 10 bases, with 6 bases of the junction left unmatched. The CDR3 covers 15 residues. CDR1 is MGHRA, CDR2 YSYEKL, per germline.

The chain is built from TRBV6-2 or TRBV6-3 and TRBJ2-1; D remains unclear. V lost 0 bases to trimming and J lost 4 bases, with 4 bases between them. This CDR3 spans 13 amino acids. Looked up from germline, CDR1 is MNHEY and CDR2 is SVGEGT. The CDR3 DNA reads TGTGCCAGCAGTTACTCGGAGTACAATGAGCAGTTCTTC. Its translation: CASSYSEYNEQFF.

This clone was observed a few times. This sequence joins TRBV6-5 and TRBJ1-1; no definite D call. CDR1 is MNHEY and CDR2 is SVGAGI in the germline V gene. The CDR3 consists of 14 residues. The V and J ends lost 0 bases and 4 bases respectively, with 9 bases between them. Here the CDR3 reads CASSYSLAGTEAFF. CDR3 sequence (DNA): TGTGCCAGCAGTTACTCCCTCGCAGGCACTGAAGCTTTCTTT.

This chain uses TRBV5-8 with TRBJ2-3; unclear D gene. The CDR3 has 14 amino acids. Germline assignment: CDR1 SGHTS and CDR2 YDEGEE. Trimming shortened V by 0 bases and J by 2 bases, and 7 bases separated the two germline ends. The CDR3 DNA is TGTGCCAGCAGCTTGGAGCCCATCACAGATACGCAGTATTTT. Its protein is CASSLEPITDTQYF.

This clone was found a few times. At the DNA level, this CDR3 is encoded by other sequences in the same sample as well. The chain's CDR3 is CASSLGASTDTQYF. The DNA of the CDR3 is TGTGCCAGCAGCTTAGGGGCTAGCACAGATACGCAGTATTTT. The chain is built from TRBV7-2 and TRBJ2-3; D not resolved. The CDR3 covers 14 residues. V was pared by 1 base and J by 0 bases, with 5 bases between. From germline, CDR1 is SGHTA and CDR2 FQGNSA.

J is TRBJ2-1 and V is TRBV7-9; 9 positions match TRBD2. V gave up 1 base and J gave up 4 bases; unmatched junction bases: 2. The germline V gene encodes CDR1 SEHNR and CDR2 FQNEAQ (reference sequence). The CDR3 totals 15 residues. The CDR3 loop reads CASSLGAGGYNEQFF. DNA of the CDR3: TGTGCCAGCAGCTTAGGGGCGGGAGGGTACAATGAGCAGTTCTTC.

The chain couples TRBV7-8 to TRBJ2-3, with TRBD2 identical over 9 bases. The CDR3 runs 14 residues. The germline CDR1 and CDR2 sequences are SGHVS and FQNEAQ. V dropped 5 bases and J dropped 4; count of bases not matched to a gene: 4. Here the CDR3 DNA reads TGTGCCAGCAGCGCGGGAGGGGGGTCAGATACGCAGTATTTT. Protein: CASSAGGGSDTQYF.

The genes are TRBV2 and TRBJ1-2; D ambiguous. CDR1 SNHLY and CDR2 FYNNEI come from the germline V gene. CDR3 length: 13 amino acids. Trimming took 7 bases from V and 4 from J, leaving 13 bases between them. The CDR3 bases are TGTGCCAGCACCTCCCAACAGTCCTATGGCTACACCTTC. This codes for CASTSQQSYGYTF.

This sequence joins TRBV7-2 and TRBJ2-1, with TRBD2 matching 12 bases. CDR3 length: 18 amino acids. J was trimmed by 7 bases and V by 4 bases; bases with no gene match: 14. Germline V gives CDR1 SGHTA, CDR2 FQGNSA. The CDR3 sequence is CASSSLTSGRRVGNEQFF. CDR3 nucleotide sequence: TGTGCCAGCAGCTCCCTGACTAGCGGGAGAAGGGTTGGGAATGAGCAGTTCTTC.